These 15 T cell receptor beta chains share one sample of origin, sequenced in a study of siplizumab effects on memory and regulatory T cells. This table comes from immunoSEQ multiplex PCR, and its TCRdb copy is limited to in-frame clones, with some not included. The sample carries over 85,000 clones, 94% recorded once. Sequenced sample: non-Treg CD4+ T cells sorted from blood. These receptors were collected from a human donor in good health.

The chain carries TRBV19 and TRBJ1-5, with D possibly being TRBD1 (5 bases). CDR3 size: 17 residues. V was pared by 3 bases and J by 1 base, with 16 bases between. The germline gives CDR1 LNHDA, CDR2 SQIVND (reference sequence). The CDR3 nucleotides are TGTGCCAGTAGTATTAATTTCAGGGAGACGAGCAATCAGCCCCAGCATTTT. Encoded protein: CASSINFRETSNQPQHF.

This chain links TRBV7-9 with TRBJ1-4, with D tentatively TRBD1 (5 bases). Trimming pared 2 bases from V and 0 bases from J, leaving 10 bases between. In germline, CDR1 is SEHNR, CDR2 FQNEAQ (reference sequence). This CDR3 region has 16 residues. CDR3 sequence reads: CASSLWQGATNEKLFF. CDR3 in DNA: TGTGCCAGCAGCTTATGGCAGGGTGCAACTAATGAAAAACTGTTTTTT.

The chain joins TRBV7-8 to TRBJ1-1; D remains unclear. CDR3 length: 14 amino acids. Looked up from germline, CDR1 is SGHVS and CDR2 is FQNEAQ. V was cut by 1 base and J by 4 bases, with 10 bases left in between. The CDR3, as DNA: TGTGCCAGCAGCTTAGGGAGCATTACCACTGAAGCTTTCTTT. Its protein product is CASSLGSITTEAFF.

The count of this clone is one. The chain recombines TRBV6-1 with TRBJ1-5; no reliable D call. The CDR3 runs to 16 residues. V lost 0 bases to trimming and J lost 0 bases, with 9 bases between them. Germline CDR1 is MNHNS and CDR2 is SASEGT. In DNA, the CDR3 is TGTGCCAGCAGTGAAGCGCGACCGTTTAGCAATCAGCCCCAGCATTTT. Translated: CASSEARPFSNQPQHF.

V and J are TRBV19 and TRBJ2-1; TRBD1 matches at 10 bases. The CDR3 runs 16 residues. The V segment lost 4 bases and the J segment 3 bases; nucleotides outside the gene matches: 6. Germline V CDR1 and CDR2: LNHDA, SQIVND (reference sequence). The CDR3 nucleotides read TGTGCCAGTAGTACCGACAGGGGGCGCATCTACAATGAGCAGTTCTTC. This codes for CASSTDRGRIYNEQFF.

The J gene is TRBJ1-2, the V gene TRBV6-1; 9 bases agree with TRBD1. CDR1 and CDR2 (germline): MNHNS, SASEGT. There are 13 residues in the CDR3. V dropped 3 bases and J dropped 8; count of bases not matched to a gene: 4. This CDR3 is CASSEDRGSGYTF. CDR3 nucleotide sequence: TGTGCCAGCAGTGAGGACAGGGGAAGCGGCTACACCTTC.

The rearrangement links TRBV11-2 to TRBJ2-5, with D unclear. Trimming removed 1 base from V and 4 bases from J, with 10 bases in between. There are 14 residues in the CDR3. CDR1 and CDR2 (germline): SGHAT, FQNNGV. The CDR3 DNA sequence: TGTGCCAGCAGCTTAGGGATGGCAGGAGAGACCCAGTACTTC. Its translation is CASSLGMAGETQYF. Full variable domain (rest looked up from reference TRBV11-2 and TRBJ2-5): EAGVAQSPRYKIIEKRQSVAFWCNPISGHATLYWYQQILGQGPKLLIQFQNNGVVDDSQLPKDRFSAERLKGVDSTLKIQPAKLEDSAVYLCASSLGMAGETQYFGPGTRLLVL.

The V gene is TRBV27, the J gene TRBJ2-1; TRBD2 matches at 15 bases. Germline assignment: CDR1 MNHEY and CDR2 SMNVEV (reference sequence). J lost 9 bases, V lost 0 bases, and 6 bases had no gene match. The CDR3 loop spans 17 amino acids. CDR3 sequence: CASSLSGLAGGPGEQFF. CDR3 DNA sequence: TGTGCCAGCAGTTTATCTGGACTAGCGGGAGGGCCGGGTGAGCAGTTCTTC.

The V call is TRBV25-1, the J call TRBJ2-2; D remains unclear. This CDR3 spans 17 amino acids. Per germline, CDR1 MGHDK and CDR2 SYGVNS. Trimming took off 3 bases at V and 2 bases at J, with 16 bases between the two ends. The CDR3 is CASSDPAYGLNTGELFF. CDR3 coding DNA: TGTGCCAGCAGTGATCCTGCCTACGGGTTAAACACCGGGGAGCTGTTTTTT.

The rearrangement joins TRBV7-3 to TRBJ2-2, with 16 bases that match TRBD2. Germline assignment: CDR1 SGHTA and CDR2 FQGTGA. The trim removed 5 bases at V and 6 bases at J, leaving 9 bases unmatched. This CDR3 contains 18 residues. The CDR3, as DNA: TGTGCCAGCAGCCCCCCGGGACTAGCGGGGGGGCCGTCCGGGGAGCTGTTTTTT. Its protein product is CASSPPGLAGGPSGELFF.

The chain carries TRBV30 and TRBJ1-2, with D hard to call. V was shortened by 8 bases and J by 0 bases, with 13 bases between the two germline ends. This CDR3 has 13 amino acids. Germline V gene sequence: CDR1 GTSNPN, CDR2 SVGIG (reference sequence). The CDR3 DNA follows: TGTGCCGGACGACCCGAAGCTAACTATGGCTACACCTTC. It specifies CAGRPEANYGYTF.

The gene calls are TRBV9 and TRBJ2-3; D not certain. The CDR3 is 15 amino acids. Germline-derived CDR1 and CDR2 are SGDLS and YYNGEE. Trimming removed 0 bases at V and 0 bases at J, with 8 bases between. DNA for the CDR3: TGTGCCAGCAGCGTAGGTGTTACTAGCACAGATACGCAGTATTTT. Translating it yields CASSVGVTSTDTQYF.

The chain links TRBV27 to TRBJ2-1; no reliable D call. This CDR3 contains 12 residues. CDR1 is MNHEY and CDR2 is SMNVEV in the germline V gene (reference sequence). V lost 4 bases and J 12 bases, leaving 13 bases between the germline ends. CDR3: CASSSLSTGQFF. CDR3 sequence (DNA): TGTGCCAGCAGTTCACTCTCGACTGGGCAGTTCTTC.

The rearrangement joins TRBV5-8 to TRBJ2-7; the D is unclear. This CDR3 contains 13 residues. Germline CDR1 SGHTS, CDR2 YDEGEE. V was pared by 7 bases and J by 2 bases, with 13 bases between. The CDR3 loop reads CASCLFHTYEQYF. Here the CDR3 DNA reads TGTGCCAGCTGCCTATTCCACACCTACGAGCAGTACTTC. Using reference TRBV5-8 and TRBJ2-7 for the parts outside the CDR3, the full variable domain is EAGVTQSPTHLIKTRGQQATLRCSPISGHTSVYWYQQALGLGLQFLLWYDEGEERNRGNFPPRFSGRQFPNYSSELNVNALELEDSALYLCASCLFHTYEQYFGPGTRLTVT.

This clone has only one observation. The gene calls are TRBV7-8 and TRBJ2-1, with 12 bases aligning to TRBD2. V lost 5 bases and J lost 5; bases outside the gene matches: 13. The CDR3 is 18 amino acids. Germline CDR1 reads SGHVS; CDR2 reads FQNEAQ. CDR3 bases: TGTGCCAGCAGCCGACTAGCGGGGGCCTCCGGTCCCGACAATGAGCAGTTCTTC. It specifies CASSRLAGASGPDNEQFF. Full variable domain (rest looked up from reference TRBV7-8 and TRBJ2-1): GAGVSQSPRYKVAKRGQDVALRCDPISGHVSLFWYQQALGQGPEFLTYFQNEAQLDKSGLPSDRFFAERPEGSVSTLKIQRTQQEDSAVYLCASSRLAGASGPDNEQFFGPGTRLTVL.